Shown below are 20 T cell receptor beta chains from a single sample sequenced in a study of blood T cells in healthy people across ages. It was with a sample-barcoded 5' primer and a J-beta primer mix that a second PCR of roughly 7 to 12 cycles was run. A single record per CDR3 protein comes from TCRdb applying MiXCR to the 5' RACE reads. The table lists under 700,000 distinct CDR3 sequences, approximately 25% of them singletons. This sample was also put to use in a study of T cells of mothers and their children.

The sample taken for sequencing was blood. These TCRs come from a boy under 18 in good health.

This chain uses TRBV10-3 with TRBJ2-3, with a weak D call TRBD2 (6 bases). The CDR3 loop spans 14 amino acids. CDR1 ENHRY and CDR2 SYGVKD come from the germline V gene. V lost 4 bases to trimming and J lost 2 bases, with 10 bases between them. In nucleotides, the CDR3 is TGTGCCATCAGTGGGGGACTTCTCACAGATACGCAGTATTTT. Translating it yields CAISGGLLTDTQYF.

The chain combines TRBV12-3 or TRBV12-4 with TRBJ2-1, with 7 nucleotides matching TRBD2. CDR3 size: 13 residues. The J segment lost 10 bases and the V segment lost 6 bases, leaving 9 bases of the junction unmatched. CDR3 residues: CASSPTSAGEQFF. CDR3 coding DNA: TGTGCCAGCAGCCCAACTAGCGCGGGGGAGCAGTTCTTC.

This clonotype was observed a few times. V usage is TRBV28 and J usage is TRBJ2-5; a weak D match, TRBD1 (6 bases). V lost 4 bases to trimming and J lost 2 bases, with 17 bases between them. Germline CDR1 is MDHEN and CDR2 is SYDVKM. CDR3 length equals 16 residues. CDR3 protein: CASSSSLDRAQETQYF. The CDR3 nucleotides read TGTGCCAGCAGTTCCAGTTTGGACAGAGCTCAAGAGACCCAGTACTTC.

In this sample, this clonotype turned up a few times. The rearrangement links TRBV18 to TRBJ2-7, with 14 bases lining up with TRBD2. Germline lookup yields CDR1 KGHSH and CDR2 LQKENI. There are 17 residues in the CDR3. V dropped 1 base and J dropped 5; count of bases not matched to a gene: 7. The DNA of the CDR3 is TGTGCCAGCTCACCACTCCCCGGGGGACTAGCGGGAGACGAGCAGTACTTC. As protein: CASSPLPGGLAGDEQYF.

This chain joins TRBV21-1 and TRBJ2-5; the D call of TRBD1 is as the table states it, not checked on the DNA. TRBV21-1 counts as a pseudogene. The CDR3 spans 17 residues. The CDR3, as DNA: TGTGCCAGCAGCGCCAGGGGCGGTGGGGCCGAGGGGGAGACCCAGTACTTC. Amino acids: CASSARGGGAEGETQYF.

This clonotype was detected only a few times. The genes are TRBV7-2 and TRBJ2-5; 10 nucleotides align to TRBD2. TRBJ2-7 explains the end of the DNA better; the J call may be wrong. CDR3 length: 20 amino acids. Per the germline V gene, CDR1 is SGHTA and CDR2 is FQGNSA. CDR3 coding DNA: TGTGCCAGCAGCTTAGCGATTGGGCGATTACTTAGCGGGAGGATGGACGAGCAGTACTTC. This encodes CASSLAIGRLLSGRMDEQYF.

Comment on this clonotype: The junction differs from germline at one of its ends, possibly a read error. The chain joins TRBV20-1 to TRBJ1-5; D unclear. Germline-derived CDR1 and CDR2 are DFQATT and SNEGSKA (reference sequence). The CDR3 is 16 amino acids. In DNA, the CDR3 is TGCAGTGCTAGAGATTTGTACAGAGATAGCAATCAGCCCCAGCACTTT. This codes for CSARDLYRDSNQPQHF.

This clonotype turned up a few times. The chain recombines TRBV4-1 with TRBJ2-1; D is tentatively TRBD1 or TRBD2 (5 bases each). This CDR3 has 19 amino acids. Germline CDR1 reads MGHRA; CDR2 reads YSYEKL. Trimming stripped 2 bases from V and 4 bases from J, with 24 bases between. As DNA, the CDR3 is TGCGCCAGCAGCCAATTCCCCCCTTCAACCGGGACGGGTTACAATGAGCAGTTCTTC. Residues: CASSQFPPSTGTGYNEQFF.

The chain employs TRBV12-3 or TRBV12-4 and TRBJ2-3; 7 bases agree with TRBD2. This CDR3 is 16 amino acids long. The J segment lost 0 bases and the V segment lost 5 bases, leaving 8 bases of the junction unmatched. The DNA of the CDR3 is TGTGCCAGCAGTGCCCTTCTAGCGGCTAGCACAGATACGCAGTATTTT. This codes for CASSALLAASTDTQYF.

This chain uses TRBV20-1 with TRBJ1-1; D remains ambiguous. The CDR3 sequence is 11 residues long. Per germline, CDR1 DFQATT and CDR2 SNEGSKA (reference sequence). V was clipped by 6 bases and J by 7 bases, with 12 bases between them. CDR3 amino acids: CSARHHGEAFF. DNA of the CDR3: TGCAGTGCGAGACACCACGGTGAAGCTTTCTTT.

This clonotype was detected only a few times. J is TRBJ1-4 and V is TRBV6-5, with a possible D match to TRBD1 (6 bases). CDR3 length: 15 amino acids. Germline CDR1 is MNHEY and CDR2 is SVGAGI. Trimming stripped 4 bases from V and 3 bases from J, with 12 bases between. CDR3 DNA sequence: TGTGCCAGCAGTTCCCAGGGGTACTCTAATGAAAAACTGTTTTTT. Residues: CASSSQGYSNEKLFF.

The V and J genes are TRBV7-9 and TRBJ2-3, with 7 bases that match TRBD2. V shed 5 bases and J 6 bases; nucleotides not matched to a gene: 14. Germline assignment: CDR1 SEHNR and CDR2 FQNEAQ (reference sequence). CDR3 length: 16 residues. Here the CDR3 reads CASSPSYRGVGDTQYF. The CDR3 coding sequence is TGTGCCAGCAGCCCCTCCTACCGGGGGGTGGGGGATACGCAGTATTTT.

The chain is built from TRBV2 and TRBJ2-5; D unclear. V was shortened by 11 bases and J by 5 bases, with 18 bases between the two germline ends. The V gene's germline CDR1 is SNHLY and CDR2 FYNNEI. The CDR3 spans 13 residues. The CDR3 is CAASKWNWETQYF. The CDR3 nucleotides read TGTGCCGCCAGCAAGTGGAATTGGGAGACCCAGTACTTC.

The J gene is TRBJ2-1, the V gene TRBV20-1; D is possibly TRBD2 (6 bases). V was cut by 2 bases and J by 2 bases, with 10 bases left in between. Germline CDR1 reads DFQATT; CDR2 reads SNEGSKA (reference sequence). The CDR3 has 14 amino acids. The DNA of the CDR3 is TGCAGTGCTAGATACGGGAGCCCCTACAATGAGCAGTTCTTC. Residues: CSARYGSPYNEQFF.

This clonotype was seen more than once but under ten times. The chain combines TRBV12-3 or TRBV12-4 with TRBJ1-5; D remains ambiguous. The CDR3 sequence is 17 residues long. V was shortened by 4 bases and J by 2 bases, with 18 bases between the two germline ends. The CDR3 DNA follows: TGTGCCAGCAGTTCACCGGGAGGCCGTGGAGGCAATCAGCCCCAGCATTTT. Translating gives CASSSPGGRGGNQPQHF.

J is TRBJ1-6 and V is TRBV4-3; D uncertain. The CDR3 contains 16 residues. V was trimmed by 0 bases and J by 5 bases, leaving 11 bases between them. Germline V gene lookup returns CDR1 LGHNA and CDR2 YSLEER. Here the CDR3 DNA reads TGCGCCAGCAGCCAAGATGAACAACACCATAATTCACCCCTCCACTTT. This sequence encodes CASSQDEQHHNSPLHF.

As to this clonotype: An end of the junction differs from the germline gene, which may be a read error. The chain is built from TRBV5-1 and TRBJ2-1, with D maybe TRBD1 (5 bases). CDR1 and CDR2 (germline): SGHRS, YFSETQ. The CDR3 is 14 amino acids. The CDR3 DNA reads TGCGCCAGCAGTTTGGAAGGGGCCCACAATGAGCAGTTCTTC. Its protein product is CASSLEGAHNEQFF.

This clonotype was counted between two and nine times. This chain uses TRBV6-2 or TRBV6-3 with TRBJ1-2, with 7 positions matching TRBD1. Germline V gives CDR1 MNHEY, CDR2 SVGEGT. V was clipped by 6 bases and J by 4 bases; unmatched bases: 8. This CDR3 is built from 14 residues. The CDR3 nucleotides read TGTGCCAGCAGGGACCGGGACAGTTTCTATGGCTACACCTTC. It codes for CASRDRDSFYGYTF.

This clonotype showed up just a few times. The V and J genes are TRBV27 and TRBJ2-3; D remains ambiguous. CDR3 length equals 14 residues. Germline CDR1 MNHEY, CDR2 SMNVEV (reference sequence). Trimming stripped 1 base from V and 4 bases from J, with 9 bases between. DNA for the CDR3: TGTGCCAGCAGTTTATTAAGTATTCCAGATACGCAGTATTTT. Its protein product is CASSLLSIPDTQYF.

The CDR3 here is CSARPGPSSYEQYF. CDR3 DNA: TGCAGTGCTAGACCAGGGCCGTCATCCTACGAGCAGTACTTC. The chain recombines TRBV20-1 with TRBJ2-5, with D perhaps matching TRBD1 (5 bases). The last part of the DNA fits TRBJ2-7 better; the J call may be wrong. This CDR3 comprises 14 residues. CDR1 DFQATT and CDR2 SNEGSKA come from the germline V gene (reference sequence).